These 26 T cell receptor beta chains share one sample of origin, sequenced in a study of blood T cell repertoires in COVID-19. Profiling relied on immunoSEQ multiplex PCR, and the TCRdb table lists in-frame clones only, not all of them. The sample holds tens of thousands of clones; 88% are singletons and the top ten take approximately 10%. Sequenced material: peripheral blood. Receptor source: a man aged 45-65 years with active COVID-19.

The V call is TRBV19, the J call TRBJ2-2; tentative D call: TRBD2 (6 bases). This CDR3 has 14 residues. Germline CDR1 reads LNHDA; CDR2 reads SQIVND (reference sequence). Trimming removed 9 bases at V and 5 bases at J, with 16 bases between. CDR3 in DNA: TGTGCCAGCTCGGACTACATAAGTACCGGGGAGCTGTTTTTT. Protein: CASSDYISTGELFF. Full variable domain (remainder filled in from reference TRBV19 and TRBJ2-2): DGGITQSPKYLFRKEGQNVTLSCEQNLNHDAMYWYRQDPGQGLRLIYYSQIVNDFQKGDIAEGYSVSREKKESFPLTVTSAQKNPTAFYLCASSDYISTGELFFGEGSRLTVL.

This rearrangement joins TRBV7-2 to TRBJ2-1, with D perhaps TRBD1 (6 bases). CDR3 length equals 15 residues. Germline CDR1 reads SGHTA; CDR2 reads FQGNSA. V gave up 0 bases and J gave up 9 bases, with 15 bases separating them. The CDR3 DNA follows: TGTGCCAGCAGCTTAGCGTCTAGGGGGATGAGTGAGCAGTTCTTC. This codes for CASSLASRGMSEQFF.

This clone has only one observation. The gene calls are TRBV6-1 and TRBJ2-7; weak D call: TRBD1 (5 bases). The CDR3 has 15 residues. Germline loops: CDR1 MNHNS, CDR2 SASEGT. Trimming removed 3 bases from V and 4 bases from J, with 16 bases in between. CDR3: CASSEYQGSAYEQYF. The CDR3 DNA follows: TGTGCCAGCAGTGAGTACCAGGGATCCGCGTACGAGCAGTACTTC.

This clone was recorded once. The chain uses TRBV6-1 and TRBJ2-7, with D possibly being TRBD2 (5 bases). Germline V gene sequence: CDR1 MNHNS, CDR2 SASEGT. V was trimmed by 0 bases and J by 10 bases, leaving 16 bases between them. CDR3 size: 14 residues. The CDR3 protein is CASSEAGAPLEQYF. Here the CDR3 DNA reads TGTGCCAGCAGTGAAGCGGGAGCCCCTTTGGAACAGTACTTC.

This clone was observed a few times. V and J are TRBV5-1 and TRBJ1-2; 11 bases line up with TRBD1. The CDR3 spans 15 residues. V was pared by 0 bases and J by 8 bases, with 6 bases of the junction left unmatched. The germline gives CDR1 SGHRS, CDR2 YFSETQ. The CDR3 nucleotides are TGCGCCAGCAGCTTGGTAGGACAGGGGGCGGACGGCTACACCTTC. Translation gives CASSLVGQGADGYTF.

The rearrangement uses TRBV11-3 and TRBJ2-3; 12 bases fit TRBD2. The CDR3 is 17 residues long. With 5 bases clipped from V and 0 bases from J, the junction kept 6 bases outside the gene matches. From germline, CDR1 is SGHNT and CDR2 YENEEA. DNA of the CDR3: TGTGCCAGCAGCCTTGGGACTAGCGGGCCTAGCACAGATACGCAGTATTTT. Protein: CASSLGTSGPSTDTQYF.

The chain recombines TRBV5-4 with TRBJ2-3, with TRBD2 identical over 9 bases. Looked up from germline, CDR1 is SGHNT and CDR2 is YYREEE (reference sequence). The CDR3 contains 17 residues. V lost 0 bases, J lost 3 bases, and 8 bases stayed unmatched. DNA for the CDR3: TGTGCCAGCAGCTTGGCGATGGCGGGAGGGTTGACAGATACGCAGTATTTT. It yields the protein CASSLAMAGGLTDTQYF.

The sample holds a few counts of this clone. The J gene is TRBJ1-5, the V gene TRBV5-3; TRBD1 matches 7 bases. TRBV5-3 is an ORF; its function is uncertain. The V gene end was trimmed by 10 bases and the J gene end by 2 bases; junction bases not matched to a gene: 3. The CDR3 is made up of 12 amino acids. In DNA form, the CDR3 reads TGTGCCTCCAGGGGGGGCAATCAGCCCCAGCATTTT. It translates to CASRGGNQPQHF.

The genes are TRBV5-6 and TRBJ1-1, with D unclear. CDR3 length: 13 amino acids. Germline V gene sequence: CDR1 SGHDT, CDR2 YYEEEE. Trimming pared 1 base from V and 1 base from J, leaving 5 bases between. CDR3 bases: TGTGCCAGCAGCTTGATCGGGAACACTGAAGCTTTCTTT. It translates to CASSLIGNTEAFF.

This chain connects TRBV28 to TRBJ2-3; maybe TRBD2 (5 bases). Trimming took off 5 bases at V and 2 bases at J, with 14 bases between the two ends. Germline V gene sequence: CDR1 MDHEN, CDR2 SYDVKM. The CDR3 is 15 residues long. This chain's CDR3 is CASSPAEISTDTQYF. The CDR3 nucleotides read TGTGCCAGCAGTCCAGCGGAAATCTCCACAGATACGCAGTATTTT.

The gene calls are TRBV24-1 and TRBJ2-1; possible D gene TRBD2, 6 bases. Germline V gene data show CDR1 as KGHDR and CDR2 as SFDVKD. Deletions cut 3 bases from V and 6 bases from J, with 14 bases between. This CDR3 region has 15 residues. DNA for the CDR3: TGTGCCACCAGTGATCCAAAAGTGGGGGGCAATGAGCAGTTCTTC. This gives the protein CATSDPKVGGNEQFF.

In DNA, the CDR3 is TGTGCCAGCAGTCCTCCGGGACAGGGTAAAAACGAGCAGTACTTC. It specifies CASSPPGQGKNEQYF. The chain recombines TRBV5-4 with TRBJ2-7; 9 bases fit TRBD1. CDR1 and CDR2 (germline): SGHNT, YYREEE (reference sequence). V shed 5 bases, J shed 5 bases, and the junction held 11 bases outside the gene matches. There are 15 residues in the CDR3.

The chain recombines TRBV9 with TRBJ1-5, with TRBD1 as a possible D gene (6 bases). Germline CDR1 and CDR2: SGDLS and YYNGEE. Trimming removed 3 bases at V and 11 bases at J, with 15 bases between. The CDR3 consists of 13 residues. The CDR3 region has the DNA TGTGCCAGCAGCGCCCAGGGGTCAGGGACCCAGCATTTT. Translated, it gives CASSAQGSGTQHF. Full variable domain (missing parts from reference TRBV9 and TRBJ1-5): DSGVTQTPKHLITATGQRVTLRCSPRSGDLSVYWYQQSLDQGLQFLIQYYNGEERAKGNILERFSAQQFPDLHSELNLSSLELGDSALYFCASSAQGSGTQHFGDGTRLSIL.

This chain links TRBV6-2 or TRBV6-3 with TRBJ2-7, with 11 bases aligning to TRBD2. Losses at the gene ends were 4 bases for V and 1 base for J; bases not matched to a gene: 9. The CDR3 spans 17 residues. Germline CDR1 reads MNHEY; CDR2 reads SVGEGT. DNA of the CDR3: TGTGCCAGCAGTTTTCATCTGACTAGCGGGAAGTCCTACGAGCAGTACTTC. Its protein product is CASSFHLTSGKSYEQYF.

This clone appeared a single time. This chain connects TRBV28 to TRBJ2-7, with TRBD2 as a possible D gene (6 bases). CDR3 length: 13 amino acids. CDR1 is MDHEN, CDR2 SYDVKM, per germline. The V and J ends lost 6 bases and 4 bases respectively, with 13 bases between them. The CDR3 DNA reads as TGTGCCAGCAGCTATCCCGGGGGTTACGAGCAGTACTTC. This encodes CASSYPGGYEQYF.

The chain has TRBV19 and TRBJ1-1; D uncertain. Germline V gives CDR1 LNHDA, CDR2 SQIVND (reference sequence). CDR3 size: 14 residues. V dropped 5 bases and J dropped 6 bases, with 16 bases sitting between them. CDR3 region: CASSACGPGAEAFF. The CDR3 DNA reads as TGTGCCAGTAGTGCTTGCGGGCCTGGGGCTGAAGCTTTCTTT.

In this sample, this clone turned up once. The rearrangement links TRBV7-2 to TRBJ1-1; D unresolved. Looked up from germline, CDR1 is SGHTA and CDR2 is FQGNSA. There are 13 residues in the CDR3. V was clipped by 6 bases and J by 1 base, with 9 bases between them. CDR3 DNA: TGTGCCAGCAGTTCCGAGGGGAACACTGAAGCTTTCTTT. Encoded protein: CASSSEGNTEAFF.

This chain uses TRBV7-3 with TRBJ2-2; D is perhaps TRBD2 (6 bases). Trimming took off 6 bases at V and 6 bases at J, with 14 bases between the two ends. This CDR3 is 14 amino acids long. Germline CDR1 is SGHTA and CDR2 is FQGTGA. CDR3 loop: CASRQDGEAGELFF. The CDR3 bases are TGTGCCAGCAGGCAGGATGGGGAGGCCGGGGAGCTGTTTTTT.

This chain joins TRBV6-4 and TRBJ2-2; perhaps TRBD2 as D (5 bases). Germline V lookup: CDR1 MRHNA, CDR2 SNTAGT. Trimming removed 4 bases at V and 13 bases at J, with 16 bases between. This CDR3 region has 13 residues. The CDR3, as DNA: TGTGCCAGCAGTGGGACTCCCGCCGGATTGCTGTTTTTT. Its protein is CASSGTPAGLLFF.

The chain has TRBV12-3 or TRBV12-4 and TRBJ2-1; 10 nucleotides align to TRBD2. The ends lost 10 bases at V and 8 bases at J; junction bases unmatched: 5. The CDR3 runs to 12 residues. CDR3 sequence reads: CATRLAGYEQFF. As DNA, the CDR3 is TGTGCCACCCGACTAGCGGGTTATGAGCAGTTCTTC.

The chain carries TRBV5-1 and TRBJ2-7, with 7 nucleotides matching TRBD2. The germline CDR1 and CDR2 sequences are SGHRS and YFSETQ. The V and J ends lost 1 base and 0 bases, in that order; junction bases with no gene match: 13. This CDR3 is 18 amino acids long. The CDR3 region has the DNA TGCGCCAGCAGCTTGAGACCGCCGGGGAGGGAAAGCTCCTACGAGCAGTACTTC. Translating gives CASSLRPPGRESSYEQYF.

This chain connects TRBV6-2 or TRBV6-3 to TRBJ2-3; 13 bases match TRBD2. V shed 5 bases, J shed 4 bases, and the junction held 3 bases outside the gene matches. Germline V gene lookup returns CDR1 MNHEY and CDR2 SVGEGT. The CDR3 covers 15 residues. CDR3 nucleotides: TGTGCCAGCAGTAAGGGACTAGCGGGACCAGATACGCAGTATTTT. Translated, it gives CASSKGLAGPDTQYF.

The V call is TRBV7-2, the J call TRBJ2-5; D is perhaps TRBD2 (5 bases). The germline V gene encodes CDR1 SGHTA and CDR2 FQGNSA. This CDR3 contains 15 residues. The V and J ends lost 3 bases and 5 bases respectively, with 16 bases between them. CDR3 in amino acids: CASSLGPSGGETQYF. CDR3 coding DNA: TGTGCCAGCAGCTTGGGCCCTAGTGGCGGGGAGACCCAGTACTTC.

This chain uses TRBV7-9 with TRBJ1-5; D remains unclear. CDR3 length: 15 residues. Germline CDR1 reads SEHNR; CDR2 reads FQNEAQ (reference sequence). Trimming took 5 bases from V and 1 from J, leaving 12 bases between them. This CDR3 reads CASSLGQASNQPQHF. In nucleotides, the CDR3 is TGTGCCAGCAGCCTAGGGCAGGCGAGCAATCAGCCCCAGCATTTT.

The table lists this clone with a few counts. One end of the junction does not line up with germline, which may come from a read error. DNA of the CDR3: TGTGCTAGCAGCTTACGATTGGAGGGGCCCTACGAGCAGTACTTC. Its protein product is CASSLRLEGPYEQYF. The chain joins TRBV7-7 to TRBJ2-7, with D perhaps matching TRBD2 (6 bases). Germline CDR1 reads SSHAT; CDR2 reads FNYEAQ (reference sequence). The CDR3 consists of 15 residues.

V and J are TRBV18 and TRBJ2-5, with D perhaps TRBD1 (6 bases). The germline V gene has CDR1 KGHSH and CDR2 LQKENI. The V gene lost 3 bases and the J gene lost 2 bases, with 7 bases spanning the gap. The length of the CDR3 is 13 residues. CDR3 coding DNA: TGTGCCAGCTCACCGAGGGGGCAAGAGACCCAGTACTTC. Encoded protein: CASSPRGQETQYF.